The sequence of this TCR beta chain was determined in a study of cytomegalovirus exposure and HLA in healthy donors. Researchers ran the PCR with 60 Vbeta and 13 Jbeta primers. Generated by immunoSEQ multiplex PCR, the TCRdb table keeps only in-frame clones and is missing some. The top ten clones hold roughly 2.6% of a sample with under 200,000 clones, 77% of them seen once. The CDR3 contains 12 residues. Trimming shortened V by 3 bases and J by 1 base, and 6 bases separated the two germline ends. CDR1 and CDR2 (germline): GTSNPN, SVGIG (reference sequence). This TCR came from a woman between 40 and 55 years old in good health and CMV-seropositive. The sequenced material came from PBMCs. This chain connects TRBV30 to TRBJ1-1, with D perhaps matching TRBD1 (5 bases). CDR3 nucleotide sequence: TGTGCCTGGAGGACAGAGAACACTGAAGCTTTCTTT. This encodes CAWRTENTEAFF.